Below, 23 T cell receptor beta chains from the same sample are listed, as sequenced in a study of cytomegalovirus exposure and HLA in healthy donors. The PCR made use of 60 Vbeta and 13 Jbeta primers. Method: immunoSEQ multiplex PCR; TCRdb's copy keeps in-frame clones and lacks some. Of 180,000 or so clones in the sample, 78% are singletons; the top ten hold 2.9%. The specimen was PBMCs. These receptors were collected from a female donor in good health and CMV-seronegative.

The chain is built from TRBV19 and TRBJ1-5; D not certain. The CDR3 length is 15 residues. Germline values: CDR1 LNHDA, CDR2 SQIVND (reference sequence). V was cut by 3 bases and J by 2 bases, with 11 bases left in between. This CDR3 is CASSMVGLGNQPQHF. DNA for the CDR3: TGTGCCAGTAGTATGGTGGGCTTAGGCAATCAGCCCCAGCATTTT.

V and J are TRBV5-4 and TRBJ1-2; 7 bases are a match to TRBD1. Germline values: CDR1 SGHNT, CDR2 YYREEE (reference sequence). Trimming removed 4 bases from V and 4 bases from J; junction bases left unmatched: 4. The CDR3 covers 13 residues. The CDR3 here is CASSDRAGYGYTF. CDR3 nucleotide sequence: TGTGCCAGCAGCGACAGGGCGGGCTATGGCTACACCTTC. Full variable domain (outside the CDR3, taken from reference TRBV5-4 and TRBJ1-2): ETGVTQSPTHLIKTRGQQVTLRCSSQSGHNTVSWYQQALGQGPQFIFQYYREEENGRGNFPPRFSGLQFPNYSSELNVNALELDDSALYLCASSDRAGYGYTFGSGTRLTVV.

The genes are TRBV2 and TRBJ1-2; 11 positions match TRBD1. The germline V gene encodes CDR1 SNHLY and CDR2 FYNNEI. CDR3 length: 15 residues. The V segment lost 7 bases and the J segment 2 bases; nucleotides outside the gene matches: 6. The CDR3 protein is CASIGTGGVNYGYTF. The CDR3 DNA is TGTGCCAGCATCGGGACAGGGGGTGTCAACTATGGCTACACCTTC. Based on the CDR3 plus reference TRBV2 and TRBJ1-2, the full variable domain is EPEVTQTPSHQVTQMGQEVILRCVPISNHLYFYWYRQILGQKVEFLVSFYNNEISEKSEIFDDQFSVERPDGSNFTLKIRSTKLEDSAMYFCASIGTGGVNYGYTFGSGTRLTVV.

The V and J genes are TRBV7-8 and TRBJ1-1, with D tentatively TRBD1 (5 bases). CDR3 size: 15 residues. Germline loops: CDR1 SGHVS, CDR2 FQNEAQ. V was cut by 5 bases and J by 5 bases, with 18 bases left in between. Written as DNA, the CDR3 is TGTGCCAGCAGCCCTTCCTCGTTCGGGGGAACTGAAGCTTTCTTT. Residues: CASSPSSFGGTEAFF.

V usage is TRBV9 and J usage is TRBJ2-1; possible D gene TRBD1, 6 bases. Germline CDR1 is SGDLS and CDR2 is YYNGEE. Trimming took off 0 bases at V and 6 bases at J, with 13 bases between the two ends. The CDR3 length is 15 residues. For the CDR3, the DNA is TGTGCCAGCAGCGTAGCACAGGGTTGGGGCAATGAGCAGTTCTTC. Its translation: CASSVAQGWGNEQFF.

As for this clone: The germline gene is not matched at one end of the junction; a read error may be the cause. The chain uses TRBV7-9 and TRBJ2-2, with TRBD2 matching 7 bases. This CDR3 region has 17 residues. From germline, CDR1 is SEHNR and CDR2 FQNEAQ (reference sequence). The CDR3 is CSSSFARGEGNTGELFF. In nucleotides, the CDR3 is TGTTCCAGCAGCTTCGCCCGCGGGGAGGGGAACACCGGGGAGCTGTTTTTT.

CDR3 DNA: TGCAGCGTTCGGGGGTGGGGGACTAGCGGGAGGGCCTTCAGGTCAGATACGCAGTATTTT. Protein sequence: CSVRGWGTSGRAFRSDTQYF. This sequence joins TRBV29-1 and TRBJ2-3; 16 nucleotides line up with TRBD2. V shed 5 bases and J 4 bases; nucleotides not matched to a gene: 18. The CDR3 is 20 residues long. The V gene's germline CDR1 is SQVTM and CDR2 ANQGSEA.

This clone appeared a single time. The rearrangement uses TRBV27 and TRBJ2-1; a weak D match, TRBD2 (6 bases). CDR1 and CDR2 from the germline V gene are MNHEY and SMNVEV (reference sequence). This CDR3 comprises 16 residues. V was trimmed by 1 base and J by 0 bases, leaving 10 bases between them. The CDR3 loop is CASSLLADISYNEQFF. The CDR3 DNA sequence: TGTGCCAGCAGTTTATTAGCGGACATCTCCTACAATGAGCAGTTCTTC.

In DNA form, the CDR3 reads TGTGCCAGCAGCTTCTCCGAATTGACAGGGGGCATTAAGGTAGGGTTCTTC. Translation: CASSFSELTGGIKVGFF. The V call is TRBV11-2, the J call TRBJ2-1, with 10 positions matching TRBD1. Germline CDR1 SGHAT, CDR2 FQNNGV. V was clipped by 3 bases and J by 15 bases; unmatched bases: 20. CDR3 size: 17 residues.

The chain recombines TRBV7-9 with TRBJ2-5, with 8 bases matching TRBD2. J gave up 4 bases and V 3 bases, and 10 bases lay outside the gene matches. The CDR3 contains 16 residues. The germline V gene encodes CDR1 SEHNR and CDR2 FQNEAQ (reference sequence). CDR3 bases: TGTGCCAGCAGCTTTTATCGCGGGGGGTTCAGAGAGACCCAGTACTTC. This codes for CASSFYRGGFRETQYF. Together with reference TRBV7-9 and TRBJ2-5, the CDR3 gives the full variable domain: DTGVSQNPRHKITKRGQNVTFRCDPISEHNRLYWYRQTLGQGPEFLTYFQNEAQLEKSRLLSDRFSAERPKGSFSTLEIQRTEQGDSAMYLCASSFYRGGFRETQYFGPGTRLLVL.

The chain has TRBV5-1 and TRBJ1-4; D is possibly TRBD1 (5 bases). Germline V lookup: CDR1 SGHRS, CDR2 YFSETQ. V was clipped by 5 bases and J by 10 bases, with 12 bases between them. CDR3 size: 12 residues. The CDR3 bases are TGCGCCAGCAGACCTACCGGGGGAAAACTGTTTTTT. It specifies CASRPTGGKLFF. The full variable domain, rest sourced from reference TRBV5-1 and TRBJ1-4, is KAGVTQTPRYLIKTRGQQVTLSCSPISGHRSVSWYQQTPGQGLQFLFEYFSETQRNKGNFPGRFSGRQFSNSRSEMNVSTLELGDSALYLCASRPTGGKLFFGSGTQLSVL.

The rearrangement links TRBV19 to TRBJ1-2, with 8 bases identical to TRBD1. J was trimmed by 3 bases and V by 5 bases; bases with no gene match: 5. In germline, CDR1 is LNHDA, CDR2 SQIVND (reference sequence). The CDR3 covers 14 residues. CDR3 DNA sequence: TGTGCCAGTAGTGCAGGGGGCGCGGACTATGGCTACACCTTC. This gives the protein CASSAGGADYGYTF.

This chain connects TRBV19 to TRBJ2-3; 7 positions match TRBD1. From germline, CDR1 is LNHDA and CDR2 SQIVND (reference sequence). The CDR3 consists of 15 residues. Trimming took 0 bases from V and 2 from J; bases not matched to a gene: 2. In DNA, the CDR3 is TGTGCCAGTAGTATAGAAGGGGGCACCACAGATACGCAGTATTTT. This translates into CASSIEGGTTDTQYF.

The chain has TRBV19 and TRBJ1-1; no clear D gene. The length of the CDR3 is 13 residues. Looked up from germline, CDR1 is LNHDA and CDR2 is SQIVND (reference sequence). Trimming stripped 5 bases from V and 1 base from J, with 8 bases between. CDR3 sequence (DNA): TGTGCCAGTAGTGACCCGGGGAACACTGAAGCTTTCTTT. Its protein is CASSDPGNTEAFF.

The chain combines TRBV7-6 with TRBJ1-1; D is undetermined. This CDR3 spans 13 amino acids. V lost 5 bases and J 1 base, leaving 8 bases between the germline ends. Germline values: CDR1 SGHVS, CDR2 FNYEAQ. The CDR3 DNA reads as TGTGCCAGCAGCCTCCCCGGGAACACTGAAGCTTTCTTT. It encodes CASSLPGNTEAFF.

This clone was detected only a few times. The J gene is TRBJ2-5, the V gene TRBV5-5; 11 bases are a match to TRBD1. With 4 bases clipped from V and 5 bases from J, the junction kept 7 bases outside the gene matches. The germline V gene encodes CDR1 SGHKS and CDR2 YYEKEE (reference sequence). The length of the CDR3 is 15 residues. CDR3 protein: CASSHPGQGGETQYF. In nucleotides, the CDR3 is TGTGCCAGCAGCCACCCGGGACAGGGGGGGGAGACCCAGTACTTC.

The rearrangement links TRBV5-6 to TRBJ2-7, with 7 bases fitting TRBD1. V lost 4 bases to trimming and J lost 2 bases; unmatched junction nucleotides: 9. This CDR3 is 15 amino acids long. Germline loops: CDR1 SGHDT, CDR2 YYEEEE. The chain's CDR3 is CASSGRDSQTYEQYF. The CDR3 region has the DNA TGTGCCAGCAGCGGACGGGACAGCCAGACCTACGAGCAGTACTTC.

The chain recombines TRBV25-1 with TRBJ2-7; TRBD1 aligns across 7 bases. The germline V gene encodes CDR1 MGHDK and CDR2 SYGVNS. The CDR3 sequence is 17 residues long. V was pared by 0 bases and J by 0 bases, with 8 bases of the junction left unmatched. The CDR3, as DNA: TGTGCCAGCAGTGAATATGATACGGGACAGTACTCCTACGAGCAGTACTTC. Protein product: CASSEYDTGQYSYEQYF.

This chain links TRBV5-1 with TRBJ2-3; 9 nucleotides align to TRBD2. Germline loops: CDR1 SGHRS, CDR2 YFSETQ. With V trimmed by 4 bases and J by 6 bases, 12 bases remained unmatched. The CDR3 loop spans 16 amino acids. The CDR3 sequence: CASSGSAGGLADTQYF. The CDR3 DNA reads as TGCGCCAGCAGCGGGTCGGCGGGGGGGCTTGCGGATACGCAGTATTTT.

The CDR3 DNA reads as TGTGCCACTTCTACTGGCGGAGCTTACAATGAGCAGTTCTTC. It codes for CATSTGGAYNEQFF. This sequence joins TRBV28 and TRBJ2-1; D not certain. The germline CDR1 and CDR2 sequences are MDHEN and SYDVKM. V dropped 10 bases and J dropped 4 bases, with 17 bases sitting between them. CDR3 size: 14 residues.

This chain uses TRBV4-1 with TRBJ1-1, with TRBD1 matching 8 bases. Germline trimming cut 1 base from V and 2 bases from J; bases unmatched to any gene: 6. CDR1 and CDR2 (germline): MGHRA, YSYEKL. The CDR3 covers 16 residues. The CDR3 reads CASSQAPDRANTEAFF. As DNA, the CDR3 is TGCGCCAGCAGCCAAGCCCCGGACAGGGCAAACACTGAAGCTTTCTTT.

The chain has TRBV6-1 and TRBJ2-7; D is possibly TRBD2 (5 bases). Trimming removed 6 bases at V and 1 base at J, with 13 bases between. The CDR3 consists of 14 residues. Germline CDR1 MNHNS, CDR2 SASEGT. CDR3 protein: CASREVLESYEQYF. In DNA form, the CDR3 reads TGTGCCAGCAGGGAGGTGCTGGAGTCCTACGAGCAGTACTTC.

The chain couples TRBV9 to TRBJ2-2, with 13 bases that match TRBD2. Germline V gives CDR1 SGDLS, CDR2 YYNGEE. CDR3 length: 18 residues. V lost 3 bases to trimming and J lost 5 bases; unmatched junction nucleotides: 10. DNA for the CDR3: TGTGCCAGCAGCGCCCCAGGACTAGCGGGAGAAAAAACCGGGGAGCTGTTTTTT. It yields the protein CASSAPGLAGEKTGELFF. Looking up the rest from reference TRBV9 and TRBJ2-2 gives the full variable domain: DSGVTQTPKHLITATGQRVTLRCSPRSGDLSVYWYQQSLDQGLQFLIQYYNGEERAKGNILERFSAQQFPDLHSELNLSSLELGDSALYFCASSAPGLAGEKTGELFFGEGSRLTVL.